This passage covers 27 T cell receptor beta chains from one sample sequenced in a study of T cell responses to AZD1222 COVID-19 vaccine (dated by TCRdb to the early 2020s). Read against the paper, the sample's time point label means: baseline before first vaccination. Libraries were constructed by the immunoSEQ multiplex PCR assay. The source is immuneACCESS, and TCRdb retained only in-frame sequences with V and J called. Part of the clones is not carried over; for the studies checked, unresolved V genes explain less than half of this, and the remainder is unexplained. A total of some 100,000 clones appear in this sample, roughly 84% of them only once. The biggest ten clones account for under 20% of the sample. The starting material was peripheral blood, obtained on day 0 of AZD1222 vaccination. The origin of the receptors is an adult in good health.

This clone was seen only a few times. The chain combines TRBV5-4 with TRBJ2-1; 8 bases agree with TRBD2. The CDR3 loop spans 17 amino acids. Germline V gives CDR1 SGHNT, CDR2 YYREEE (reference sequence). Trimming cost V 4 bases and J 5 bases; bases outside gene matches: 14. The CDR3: CASSAGGIAGYDNEQFF. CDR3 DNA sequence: TGTGCCAGCAGCGCCGGGGGGATAGCGGGGTACGACAATGAGCAGTTCTTC.

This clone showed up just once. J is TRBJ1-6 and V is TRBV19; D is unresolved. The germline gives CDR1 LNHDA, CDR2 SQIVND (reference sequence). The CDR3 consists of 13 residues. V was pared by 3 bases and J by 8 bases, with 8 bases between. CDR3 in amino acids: CASSMTGDSPLHF. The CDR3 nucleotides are TGTGCCAGTAGTATGACGGGAGATTCACCCCTCCACTTT.

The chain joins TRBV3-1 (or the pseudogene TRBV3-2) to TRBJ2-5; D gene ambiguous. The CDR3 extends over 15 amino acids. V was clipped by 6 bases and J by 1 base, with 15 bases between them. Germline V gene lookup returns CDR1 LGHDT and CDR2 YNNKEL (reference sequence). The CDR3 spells CASRPGPPLQETQYF. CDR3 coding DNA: TGTGCCAGCAGACCCGGGCCCCCGCTCCAAGAGACCCAGTACTTC.

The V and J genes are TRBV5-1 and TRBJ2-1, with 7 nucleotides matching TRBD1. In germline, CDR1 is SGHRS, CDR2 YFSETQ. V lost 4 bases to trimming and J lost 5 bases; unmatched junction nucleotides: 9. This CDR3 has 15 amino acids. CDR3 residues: CASSPTGWGHNEQFF. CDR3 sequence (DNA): TGCGCCAGCAGCCCGACAGGGTGGGGTCACAATGAGCAGTTCTTC.

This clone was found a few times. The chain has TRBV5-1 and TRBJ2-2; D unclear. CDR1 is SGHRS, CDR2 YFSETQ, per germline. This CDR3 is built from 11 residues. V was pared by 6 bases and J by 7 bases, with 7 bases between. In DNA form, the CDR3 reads TGCGCCAGCACATCTTTCGGGGAGCTGTTTTTT. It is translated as CASTSFGELFF. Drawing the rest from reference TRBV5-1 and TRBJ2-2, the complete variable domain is KAGVTQTPRYLIKTRGQQVTLSCSPISGHRSVSWYQQTPGQGLQFLFEYFSETQRNKGNFPGRFSGRQFSNSRSEMNVSTLELGDSALYLCASTSFGELFFGEGSRLTVL.

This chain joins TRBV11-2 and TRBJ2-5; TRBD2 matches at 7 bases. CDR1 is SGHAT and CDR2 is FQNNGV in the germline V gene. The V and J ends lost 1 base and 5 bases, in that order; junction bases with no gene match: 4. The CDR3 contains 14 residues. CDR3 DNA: TGTGCCAGCAGCTTAGGCGGGAGCCGGGAGACCCAGTACTTC. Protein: CASSLGGSRETQYF. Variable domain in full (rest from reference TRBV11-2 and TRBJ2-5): EAGVAQSPRYKIIEKRQSVAFWCNPISGHATLYWYQQILGQGPKLLIQFQNNGVVDDSQLPKDRFSAERLKGVDSTLKIQPAKLEDSAVYLCASSLGGSRETQYFGPGTRLLVL.

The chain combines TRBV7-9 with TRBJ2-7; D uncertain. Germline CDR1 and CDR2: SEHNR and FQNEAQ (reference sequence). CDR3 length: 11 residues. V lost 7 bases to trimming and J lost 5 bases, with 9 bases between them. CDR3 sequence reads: CASTPGDEQYF. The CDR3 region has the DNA TGTGCCAGCACCCCGGGTGACGAGCAGTACTTC.

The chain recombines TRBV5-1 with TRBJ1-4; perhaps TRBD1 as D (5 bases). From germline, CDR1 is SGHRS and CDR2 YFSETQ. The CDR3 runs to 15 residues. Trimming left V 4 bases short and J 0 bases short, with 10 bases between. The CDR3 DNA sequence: TGCGCCAGCAGCCCAGACAGCGCAACTAATGAAAAACTGTTTTTT. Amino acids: CASSPDSATNEKLFF.

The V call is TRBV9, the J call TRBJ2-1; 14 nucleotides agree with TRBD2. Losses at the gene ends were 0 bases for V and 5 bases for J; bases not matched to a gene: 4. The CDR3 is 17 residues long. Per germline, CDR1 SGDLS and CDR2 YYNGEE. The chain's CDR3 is CASSVAQGLAGDNEQFF. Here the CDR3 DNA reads TGTGCCAGCAGCGTAGCCCAGGGACTAGCGGGGGACAATGAGCAGTTCTTC.

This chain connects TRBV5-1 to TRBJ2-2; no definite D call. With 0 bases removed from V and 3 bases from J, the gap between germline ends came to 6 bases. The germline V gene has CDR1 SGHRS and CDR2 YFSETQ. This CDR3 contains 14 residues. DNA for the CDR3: TGCGCCAGCAGCTTGGATGGGTACACCGGGGAGCTGTTTTTT. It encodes CASSLDGYTGELFF.

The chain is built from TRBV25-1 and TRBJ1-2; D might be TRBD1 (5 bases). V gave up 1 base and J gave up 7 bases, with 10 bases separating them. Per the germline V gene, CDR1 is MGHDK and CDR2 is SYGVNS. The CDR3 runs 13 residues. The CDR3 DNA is TGTGCCAGCAGTGAATGGGGCCGGGGTGGCTACACCTTC. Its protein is CASSEWGRGGYTF.

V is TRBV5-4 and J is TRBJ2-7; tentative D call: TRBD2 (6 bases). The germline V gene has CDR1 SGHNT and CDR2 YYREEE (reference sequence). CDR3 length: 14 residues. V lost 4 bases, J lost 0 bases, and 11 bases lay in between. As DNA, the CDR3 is TGTGCCAGCAGCGGAGGGGTTTTCTCCTACGAGCAGTACTTC. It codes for CASSGGVFSYEQYF.

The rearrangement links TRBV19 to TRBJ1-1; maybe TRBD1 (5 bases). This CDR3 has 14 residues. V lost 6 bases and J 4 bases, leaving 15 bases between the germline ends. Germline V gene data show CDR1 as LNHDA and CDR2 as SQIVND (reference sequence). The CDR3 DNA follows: TGTGCCAGTAGAAGAGAGGTGGGGGTCACTGAAGCTTTCTTT. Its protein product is CASRREVGVTEAFF.

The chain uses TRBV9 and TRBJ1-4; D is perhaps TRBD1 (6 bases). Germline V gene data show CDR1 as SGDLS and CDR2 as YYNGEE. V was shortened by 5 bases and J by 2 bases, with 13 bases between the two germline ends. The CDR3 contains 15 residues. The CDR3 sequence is CASSLRGLTNEKLFF. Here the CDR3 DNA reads TGTGCCAGCAGTTTGAGGGGGTTGACTAATGAAAAACTGTTTTTT.

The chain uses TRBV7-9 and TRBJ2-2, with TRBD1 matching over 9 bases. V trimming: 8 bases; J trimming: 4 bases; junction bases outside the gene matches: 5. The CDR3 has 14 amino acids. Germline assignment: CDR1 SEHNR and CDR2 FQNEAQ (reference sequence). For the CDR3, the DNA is TGTGCCAGCGGGACAGGGAGCAGCACCGGGGAGCTGTTTTTT. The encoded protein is CASGTGSSTGELFF. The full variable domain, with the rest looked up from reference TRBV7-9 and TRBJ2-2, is DTGVSQNPRHKITKRGQNVTFRCDPISEHNRLYWYRQTLGQGPEFLTYFQNEAQLEKSRLLSDRFSAERPKGSFSTLEIQRTEQGDSAMYLCASGTGSSTGELFFGEGSRLTVL.

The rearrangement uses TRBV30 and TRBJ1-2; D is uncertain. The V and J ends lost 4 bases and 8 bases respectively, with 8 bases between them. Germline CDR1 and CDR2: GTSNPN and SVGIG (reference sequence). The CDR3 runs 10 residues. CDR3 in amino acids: CAWKEAGYTF. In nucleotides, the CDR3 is TGTGCCTGGAAGGAGGCGGGCTACACCTTC.

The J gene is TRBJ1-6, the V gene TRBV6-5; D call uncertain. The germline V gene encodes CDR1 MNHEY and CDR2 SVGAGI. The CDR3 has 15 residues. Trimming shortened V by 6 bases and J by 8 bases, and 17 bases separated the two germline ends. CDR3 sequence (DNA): TGTGCCAGCAGCATTACGGGAAATCGGGATTCACCCCTCCACTTT. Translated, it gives CASSITGNRDSPLHF.

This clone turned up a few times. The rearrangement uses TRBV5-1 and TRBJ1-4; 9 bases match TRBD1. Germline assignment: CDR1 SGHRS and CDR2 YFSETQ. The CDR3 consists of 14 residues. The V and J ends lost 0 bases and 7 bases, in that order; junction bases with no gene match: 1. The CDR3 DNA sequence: TGCGCCAGCAGCTTGGGACAGGGGGGTGAAAAACTGTTTTTT. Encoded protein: CASSLGQGGEKLFF.

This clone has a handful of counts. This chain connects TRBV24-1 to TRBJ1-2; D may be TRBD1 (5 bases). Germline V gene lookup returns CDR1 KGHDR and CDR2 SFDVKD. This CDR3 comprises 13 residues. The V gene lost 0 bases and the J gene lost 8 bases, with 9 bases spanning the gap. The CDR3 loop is CATSDLLGDGYTF. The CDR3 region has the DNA TGTGCCACCAGTGATTTGCTGGGGGACGGCTACACCTTC.

For the CDR3, the DNA is TGTGCCAGCAGTTCCTCGGACACTCAGCACAACTCTGGAAACACCATATATTTT. Translated, it gives CASSSSDTQHNSGNTIYF. The chain uses TRBV28 and TRBJ1-3; D might be TRBD1 (5 bases). The CDR3 totals 18 residues. Looked up from germline, CDR1 is MDHEN and CDR2 is SYDVKM. Trimming stripped 4 bases from V and 0 bases from J, with 19 bases between.

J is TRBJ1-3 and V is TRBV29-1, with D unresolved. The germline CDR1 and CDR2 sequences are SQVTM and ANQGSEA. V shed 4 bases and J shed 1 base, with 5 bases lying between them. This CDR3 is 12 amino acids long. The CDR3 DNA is TGCAGCGTTGTACCTTCTGGAAACACCATATATTTT. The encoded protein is CSVVPSGNTIYF.

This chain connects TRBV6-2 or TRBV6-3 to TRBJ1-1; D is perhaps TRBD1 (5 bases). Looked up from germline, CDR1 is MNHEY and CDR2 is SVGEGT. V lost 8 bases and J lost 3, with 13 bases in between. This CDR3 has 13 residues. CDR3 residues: CASGRGRDTEAFF. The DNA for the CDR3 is TGTGCCAGCGGCCGGGGCCGCGACACTGAAGCTTTCTTT.

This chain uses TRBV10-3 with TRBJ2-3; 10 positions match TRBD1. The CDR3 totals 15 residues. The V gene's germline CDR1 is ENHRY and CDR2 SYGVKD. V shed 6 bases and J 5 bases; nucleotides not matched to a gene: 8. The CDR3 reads CAISPGTGVGDTQYF. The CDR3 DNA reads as TGTGCCATCAGCCCCGGGACAGGGGTGGGAGATACGCAGTATTTT.

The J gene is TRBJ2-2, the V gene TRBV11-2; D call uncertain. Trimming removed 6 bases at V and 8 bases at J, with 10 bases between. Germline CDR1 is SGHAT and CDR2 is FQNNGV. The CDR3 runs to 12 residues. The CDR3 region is CASRPLGGELFF. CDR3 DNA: TGTGCCAGCAGACCCCTTGGGGGGGAGCTGTTTTTT.

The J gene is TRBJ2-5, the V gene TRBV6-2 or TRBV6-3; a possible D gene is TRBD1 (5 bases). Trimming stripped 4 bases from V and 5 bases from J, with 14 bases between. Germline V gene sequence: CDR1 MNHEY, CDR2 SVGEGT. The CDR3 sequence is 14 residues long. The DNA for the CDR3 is TGTGCCAGCAGTTCTTTCGACAGCCACGAGACCCAGTACTTC. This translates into CASSSFDSHETQYF.

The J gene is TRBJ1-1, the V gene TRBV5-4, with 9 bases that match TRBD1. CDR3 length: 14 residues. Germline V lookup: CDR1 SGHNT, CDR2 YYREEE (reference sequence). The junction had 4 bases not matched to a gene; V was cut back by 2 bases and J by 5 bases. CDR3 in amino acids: CASSLAGTGTEAFF. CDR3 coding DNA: TGTGCCAGCAGCTTAGCCGGGACAGGGACTGAAGCTTTCTTT.

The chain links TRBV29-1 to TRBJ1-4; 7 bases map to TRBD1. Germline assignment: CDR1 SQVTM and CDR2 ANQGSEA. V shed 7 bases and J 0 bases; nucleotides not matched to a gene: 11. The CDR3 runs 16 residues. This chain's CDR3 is CSAQDRWNTTNEKLFF. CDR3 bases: TGCAGCGCCCAGGACAGGTGGAATACAACTAATGAAAAACTGTTTTTT.